The 26 T cell receptor beta chains below all came from one sample that was sequenced in a study of blood T cells in healthy people across ages. Then a second PCR, running about 6 to 12 cycles, was carried out with a sample-barcoded 5' primer and a J-beta primer mix. MiXCR, run by TCRdb on the 5' RACE reads, gives a single entry per CDR3 protein. The data contain 1.5 million to 2 million distinct CDR3 sequences, 28% of them seen just once; the ten biggest clones take up 7.7%. Sequenced: blood. The source of these receptors is a woman aged 30 to 39 in good health.

This clonotype has only one observation. The CDR3: CSARDGGSQETQFF. CDR3 in DNA: TGCAGTGCTAGAGATGGTGGTAGTCAAGAGACCCAGTTCTTC. J is TRBJ2-5 and V is TRBV20-1, with no clear D. The DNA matches TRBJ2-1 better at its end, which makes the J call doubtful. Germline V CDR1 and CDR2: DFQATT, SNEGSKA (reference sequence). The CDR3 spans 14 residues.

Only a few counts were recorded for this clonotype. The chain links TRBV27 to TRBJ2-7; D not certain. Trimming pared 0 bases from V and 3 bases from J, leaving 6 bases between. The CDR3 sequence is 13 residues long. Per germline, CDR1 MNHEY and CDR2 SMNVEV (reference sequence). This CDR3 is CASSLSPLYEQYF. DNA for the CDR3: TGTGCCAGCAGTTTATCCCCTCTCTACGAGCAGTACTTC.

This clonotype has a handful of counts. V gene TRBV9 combines with J gene TRBJ2-7; TRBD2 agrees at 8 bases. Germline V gene lookup returns CDR1 SGDLS and CDR2 YYNGEE. V lost 3 bases, J lost 5 bases, and 7 bases stayed unmatched. CDR3 length equals 14 residues. This CDR3 reads CASSGGLGSNEQYF. In DNA, the CDR3 is TGTGCCAGCAGCGGGGGACTAGGGTCTAACGAGCAGTACTTC.

The V gene is TRBV5-1, the J gene TRBJ2-3, with 11 nucleotides matching TRBD2. The CDR3 contains 18 residues. V lost 2 bases, J lost 0 bases, and 8 bases stayed unmatched. CDR1 is SGHRS and CDR2 is YFSETQ in the germline V gene. The chain's CDR3 is CASSFTQTSGRSTDTQYF. The CDR3 nucleotides read TGCGCCAGCAGCTTTACACAAACTAGCGGGAGAAGCACAGATACGCAGTATTTT.

The chain uses TRBV20-1 and TRBJ2-2, with 9 bases matching TRBD1. The CDR3 extends over 14 amino acids. CDR1 and CDR2 (germline): DFQATT, SNEGSKA (reference sequence). Trimming took 0 bases from V and 5 from J; bases not matched to a gene: 1. CDR3 coding DNA: TGCAGTGCTAGAGAGGGGACAGGGACCGGGGAGCTGTTTTTT. This sequence encodes CSAREGTGTGELFF.

This CDR3 reads CASSLDRVFSGGYTF. CDR3 bases: TGTGCCAGCAGCTTAGACAGAGTCTTTTCGGGGGGCTACACCTTC. The chain employs TRBV7-9 and TRBJ1-2, with D unresolved. With 1 base removed from V and 8 bases from J, the gap between germline ends came to 17 bases. This CDR3 spans 15 amino acids. The V gene's germline CDR1 is SEHNR and CDR2 FQNEAQ (reference sequence).

This clonotype appeared a few times. In DNA form, the CDR3 reads TGCGCCAGCAGCTTGGGGCAGTCGAGGGATGAGCAGTTCTTC. It encodes CASSLGQSRDEQFF. The chain joins TRBV5-1 to TRBJ2-1; possibly TRBD2 for D (5 bases). V dropped 0 bases and J dropped 8 bases, with 12 bases sitting between them. There are 14 residues in the CDR3. Germline-derived CDR1 and CDR2 are SGHRS and YFSETQ.

J is TRBJ1-1 and V is TRBV20-1; D is uncertain. CDR1 is DFQATT, CDR2 SNEGSKA, per germline (reference sequence). The CDR3 spans 13 residues. V was pared by 0 bases and J by 3 bases, with 8 bases between. This chain's CDR3 is CSAREDPHTEAFF. CDR3 sequence (DNA): TGCAGTGCTAGAGAGGACCCCCACACTGAAGCTTTCTTT.

The rearrangement joins TRBV5-1 to TRBJ2-7, with 7 bases identical to TRBD1. Trimming at V came to 2 bases and at J to 2 bases, leaving 10 bases not matched to a gene. Per germline, CDR1 SGHRS and CDR2 YFSETQ. The CDR3 consists of 16 residues. CDR3 sequence: CASSFASGQGAYEQYF. CDR3 bases: TGCGCCAGCAGCTTCGCAAGTGGCCAGGGGGCCTACGAGCAGTACTTC.

Turning to this clonotype: One base away lies a much larger clone, so this may be a sequencing read error. The V call is TRBV6-5, the J call TRBJ2-7, with D perhaps matching TRBD2 (5 bases). CDR1 and CDR2 from the germline V gene are MNHEY and SVGAGI. The CDR3 is 16 amino acids. CDR3 bases: TGTACCAGCAGTTACGTCCCCGGGAATAGCTCCTACGAGCAGTACTTC. Translation: CTSSYVPGNSSYEQYF.

This clonotype was recorded at least ten times. The chain recombines TRBV7-7 with TRBJ2-7; no clear D gene. This CDR3 contains 15 residues. V lost 1 base, J lost 1 base, and 11 bases lay in between. Germline CDR1 and CDR2: SSHAT and FNYEAQ (reference sequence). The CDR3 spells CASSLGAVGSYEQYF. CDR3 bases: TGTGCCAGCAGCTTAGGGGCAGTTGGATCCTACGAGCAGTACTTC.

The chain couples TRBV3-1 to TRBJ2-5, with D possibly being TRBD1 (6 bases). The DNA end is more similar to TRBJ2-7, so the J call may be wrong. Germline lookup yields CDR1 LGHDT and CDR2 YNNKEL (reference sequence). CDR3 length equals 15 residues. Here the CDR3 reads CASSQGLQGDYEQYF. The CDR3 region has the DNA TGTGCCAGCAGCCAAGGGCTACAGGGTGACTACGAGCAGTACTTC.

This chain uses TRBV27 with TRBJ2-1; tentative D call: TRBD2 (6 bases). Trimming removed 3 bases from V and 5 bases from J, with 14 bases in between. The CDR3 has 15 residues. Germline CDR1 is MNHEY and CDR2 is SMNVEV (reference sequence). CDR3 DNA sequence: TGTGCCAGCAGTTTCCGGCCGGGAGTAGACAATGAGCAGTTCTTC. Amino acids: CASSFRPGVDNEQFF.

The chain combines TRBV9 with TRBJ2-1, with 9 bases lining up with TRBD1. This CDR3 contains 15 residues. Trimming removed 0 bases from V and 5 bases from J; junction bases left unmatched: 3. Looked up from germline, CDR1 is SGDLS and CDR2 is YYNGEE. The CDR3 bases are TGTGCCAGCAGCGTAGAGACAGGGGGAAACAATGAGCAGTTCTTC. Amino acid sequence: CASSVETGGNNEQFF.

The CDR3 reads CATSGATGPDTQYF. CDR3 DNA sequence: TGTGCCACCAGTGGCGCGACAGGGCCAGATACGCAGTATTTT. This sequence joins TRBV24-1 and TRBJ2-3, with TRBD1 identical over 7 bases. Germline values: CDR1 KGHDR, CDR2 SFDVKD. J was trimmed by 4 bases and V by 5 bases; bases with no gene match: 5. This CDR3 comprises 14 residues.

This clonotype came up once. This sequence joins TRBV12-5 and TRBJ2-7; D is uncertain. The germline V and J ends were trimmed by 4 bases and 7 bases, with 17 bases remaining between them. This CDR3 comprises 14 residues. Germline V lookup: CDR1 LGHNT, CDR2 FRNRAP. In DNA, the CDR3 is TGTGCTAGTGGTTCTAAGGGTCTCTACAATGAGCAGTACTTC. Its protein product is CASGSKGLYNEQYF.

The J gene is TRBJ1-2, the V gene TRBV5-1, with a possible D match to TRBD1 (5 bases). The length of the CDR3 is 12 residues. V gave up 6 bases and J gave up 8 bases, with 14 bases separating them. The germline V gene encodes CDR1 SGHRS and CDR2 YFSETQ. CDR3 in amino acids: CASNFSREGYTF. The CDR3 DNA reads as TGCGCCAGCAACTTCTCCAGGGAAGGCTACACCTTC.

This clonotype was seen a few times. The CDR3 nucleotides read TGTGCCAGCAGTTGGGGGCTAGACACTGAAGCTTTCTTT. This translates into CASSWGLDTEAFF. J is TRBJ1-1 and V is TRBV28, with D possibly being TRBD1 (6 bases). The ends were cut back, 4 bases at V and 3 bases at J, with 9 bases in the middle. This CDR3 contains 13 residues. The germline gives CDR1 MDHEN, CDR2 SYDVKM. The full variable domain, its missing parts supplied by reference TRBV28 and TRBJ1-1, is DVKVTQSSRYLVKRTGEKVFLECVQDMDHENMFWYRQDPGLGLRLIYFSYDVKMKEKGDIPEGYSVSREKKERFSLILESASTNQTSMYLCASSWGLDTEAFFGQGTRLTVV.

The chain couples TRBV9 to TRBJ2-7, with no clear D. The V and J ends lost 0 bases and 3 bases respectively, with 10 bases between them. The V gene's germline CDR1 is SGDLS and CDR2 YYNGEE. This CDR3 is 14 amino acids long. CDR3 in amino acids: CASSVDKGGYEQYF. For the CDR3, the DNA is TGTGCCAGCAGCGTAGACAAGGGCGGCTACGAGCAGTACTTC.

The chain has TRBV11-3 and TRBJ2-1; D tentatively reads TRBD1 or TRBD2 (5 bases each). Matching the DNA end better, TRBJ2-7 makes the J call doubtful. The germline V gene encodes CDR1 SGHNT and CDR2 YENEEA. The CDR3 contains 15 residues. CDR3 loop: CASSQGRLKYNEQYF. Written as DNA, the CDR3 is TGTGCCAGCAGCCAGGGACGGCTCAAGTACAATGAGCAGTACTTC.

A few counts support this clonotype. V gene TRBV5-1 combines with J gene TRBJ2-3; TRBD1 matches at 8 bases. With V trimmed by 4 bases and J by 2 bases, 9 bases remained unmatched. This CDR3 region has 16 residues. Germline V CDR1 and CDR2: SGHRS, YFSETQ. The CDR3 reads CASSAEQGVFTDTQYF. In DNA form, the CDR3 reads TGCGCCAGCAGCGCAGAACAGGGGGTTTTCACAGATACGCAGTATTTT.

The gene calls are TRBV6-5 and TRBJ1-2, with 11 bases lining up with TRBD1. V lost 4 bases and J lost 6; bases outside the gene matches: 13. The CDR3 consists of 17 residues. CDR1 MNHEY and CDR2 SVGAGI come from the germline V gene. CDR3 coding DNA: TGTGCCAGCAGTTTGGACAGGGGGCGCCTCACTCGGGATGGCTACACCTTC. It specifies CASSLDRGRLTRDGYTF.

In its sample, this clonotype was seen a few times. The chain couples TRBV5-1 to TRBJ2-5; TRBD2 matches at 7 bases. This CDR3 is 16 amino acids long. The V and J ends lost 4 bases and 4 bases, in that order; junction bases with no gene match: 13. Germline assignment: CDR1 SGHRS and CDR2 YFSETQ. CDR3 region: CASSIGTTLGSETQYF. CDR3 coding DNA: TGCGCCAGCAGCATCGGGACTACCTTAGGTTCAGAGACCCAGTACTTC.

This clonotype was seen repeatedly, ten times or more. The J gene is TRBJ1-2, the V gene TRBV7-9; weak D call: TRBD1 (6 bases). V was shortened by 2 bases and J by 8 bases, with 15 bases between the two germline ends. The CDR3 spans 14 residues. The germline V gene has CDR1 SEHNR and CDR2 FQNEAQ (reference sequence). DNA for the CDR3: TGTGCCAGCAGCTTAATGATGCGGGGGCGCGGCTACACCTTC. The encoded protein is CASSLMMRGRGYTF.

This clonotype has at least ten counts. This chain joins TRBV12-3 or TRBV12-4 and TRBJ2-5; D ambiguous. V was clipped by 6 bases and J by 2 bases, with 22 bases between them. The CDR3 runs 17 residues. The CDR3 sequence is CASSYGRLIVIQETQYF. The CDR3 DNA follows: TGTGCCAGCAGCTACGGACGTCTTATAGTGATACAAGAGACCCAGTACTTC.

The sample holds many counts of this clonotype. The rearrangement uses TRBV4-3 and TRBJ2-7; 8 nucleotides match TRBD1. V gave up 0 bases and J gave up 3 bases; unmatched junction bases: 16. The CDR3 has 19 residues. Germline loops: CDR1 LGHNA, CDR2 YSLEER. CDR3 in DNA: TGCGCCAGCAGCCAAGATCTTTCCGGCGGACAGGGTGAGATCTACGAGCAGTACTTC. Its translation: CASSQDLSGGQGEIYEQYF.